Detailed here is one T cell receptor (beta chain). The antigen remains unidentified. CDR3 length equals 15 residues. The repertoire was sequenced with immunoSEQ multiplex PCR; TCRdb's copy has only in-frame clones and lacks some. The table lists tens of thousands of clones, more than 70% of them singletons, with 4% to 5% in the top ten. The data originate from a study of chemoradiotherapy in HPV16-positive cancers. About the research overall: A couple of HPV16-positive patients' cells yielded candidate HPV-specific clones and common motifs.

General study findings and limits: Candidate HPV-specific clones and E7-related TCR motifs grew in tumor during treatment.

Sequenced here: blood, sampled from a patient who underwent chemoradiotherapy. The origin of this receptor is a human donor with HPV-associated anogenital cancer. The gene calls are TRBV21-1 and TRBJ1-1. TRBV21-1 is a pseudogene. CDR3 nucleotides: TGTGCCAGCAGCAAAGTGGGGGGATGGGGCACTGAAGCTTTCTTT. Protein: CASSKVGGWGTEAFF.